The T cell receptor (beta chain) described here comes from a study of Graves' ophthalmopathy and Graves' hyperthyroidism. Study observations and caveats: The study's model predicted ophthalmopathy progression at about 68% sensitivity and about 72% specificity. A majority of expanded thyroid clonotypes exceeding 0.001 frequency were likewise present in blood.

Pregnant or lactating patients and those with other autoimmune diseases or uncontrolled infections were excluded. PBMCs came from over 9.5 ml of fresh peripheral blood. The authors amplified TCR beta CDR3 regions, and they did so from RNA transcripts for repertoire sequencing. RT-PCR with HTBI primers came first, then second-round multiplex PCR. TCRdb independently ran MiXCR on the multiplex PCR reads; one entry per CDR3 protein. The table has roughly 500,000 distinct CDR3 sequences, around an eighth seen once; the top ten hold 9.8%. This clonotype occurred a few times. Its antigen remains unknown. The CDR3 is made up of 15 amino acids. Trimming took off 5 bases at V and 1 base at J, with 12 bases between the two ends. Germline V gene lookup returns CDR1 LGHNT and CDR2 FRNRAP.

Material for sequencing was blood. This TCR was recovered from a woman in her thirties with Graves' ophthalmopathy. The rearrangement links TRBV12-5 to TRBJ1-5, with a weak D call TRBD1 (6 bases). The CDR3 nucleotides read TGTGCTAGTGGTCTGGAACAGGGAAGCAATCAGCCCCAGCATTTT. Its protein is CASGLEQGSNQPQHF.